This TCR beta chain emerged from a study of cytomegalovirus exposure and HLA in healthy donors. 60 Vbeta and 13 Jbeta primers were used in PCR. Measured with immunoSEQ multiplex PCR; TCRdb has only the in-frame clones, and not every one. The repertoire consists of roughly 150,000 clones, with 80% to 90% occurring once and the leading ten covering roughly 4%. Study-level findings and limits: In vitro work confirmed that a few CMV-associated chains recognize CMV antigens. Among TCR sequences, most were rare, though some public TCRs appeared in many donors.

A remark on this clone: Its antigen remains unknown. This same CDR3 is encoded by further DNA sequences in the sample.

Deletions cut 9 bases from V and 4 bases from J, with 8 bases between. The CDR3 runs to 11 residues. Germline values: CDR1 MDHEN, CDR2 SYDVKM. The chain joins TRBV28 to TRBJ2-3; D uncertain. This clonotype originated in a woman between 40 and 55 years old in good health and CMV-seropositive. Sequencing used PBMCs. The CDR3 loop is CASLAPDTQYF. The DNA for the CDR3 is TGTGCCAGTTTAGCACCAGATACGCAGTATTTT.